These T cell receptor beta chains were read from a single sample in a study of T cell responses to AZD1222 COVID-19 vaccine. Sequenced by immunoSEQ multiplex PCR; TCRdb stores in-frame clones only, minus some. The sample lists tens of thousands of clones; 70% to 90% were seen once. The starting material was peripheral blood, obtained 28 days after the second AZD1222 dose. Receptor source: an adult who received the AZD1222 COVID-19 vaccine. CDR3s include the opening cysteine and the closing phenylalanine or tryptophan. D genes are given only for firm matches. Clone size is stated in some rows and not others, as once, few, many or a class when expanded.

d_gene	v_gene	abundance	j_gene	CDR3nt	CDR3aa
.	TRBV18	.	TRBJ2-3	TGTGCCAGCACTCGCTCCATCACAGATACGCAGTATTTT	CASTRSITDTQYF
TRBD1	TRBV11-1	.	TRBJ1-6	TGTGCCAGCAGCCCTCGGACAGGGGAGACACCCCTCCACTTT	CASSPRTGETPLHF
.	TRBV6-2/TRBV6-3	.	TRBJ1-5	TGTGCCAGCAGTTACTCCCTCACGGACAGTCCTTCTGTGGGCAATCAGCCCCAGCATTTT	CASSYSLTDSPSVGNQPQHF
.	TRBV19	.	TRBJ1-4	TGTGCCAGTAGTATGACAGGTGCTAATGAAAAACTGTTTTTT	CASSMTGANEKLFF
TRBD1	TRBV3-1/TRBV3-2	.	TRBJ1-6	TGTGCCAGCAGCCTCGGACAGGGAGCCTCACCCCTCCACTTT	CASSLGQGASPLHF
.	TRBV6-5	.	TRBJ2-7	TGTGCCAGCAGTTACAATCGGGGGTACGAGCAGTACTTC	CASSYNRGYEQYF
.	TRBV5-1	.	TRBJ1-2	TGCGCCAGCAAAGACATCAGGAAGATCGACTACACCTTC	CASKDIRKIDYTF
.	TRBV10-3	.	TRBJ2-7	TGTGCCGCGAGGGGTACAAACTCCTACGAGCAGTACTTC	CAARGTNSYEQYF
TRBD1	TRBV6-2/TRBV6-3	.	TRBJ1-5	TGTGCCAGCAGTTTAGAAGACAGGGCTCTACGCCAGCCCCAGCATTTT	CASSLEDRALRQPQHF
.	TRBV13	.	TRBJ1-4	TGTGCCAGCAGCTTAGTTGGAGCCGAGAAACTGTTTTTT	CASSLVGAEKLFF
.	TRBV6-5	medium-sized	TRBJ1-5	TGTGCCAGCAGTTACGCTGGGGGGCAGCCCCAGCATTTT	CASSYAGGQPQHF